The 3 T cell receptor beta chains in this list originate from one sample, sequenced in a study of CD8 T cells in ankylosing spondylitis. Using its own MiXCR run on the 5' RACE reads, TCRdb lists one record per CDR3 protein. The sample shows roughly 240,000 distinct CDR3 sequences, around 8% of them seen only once. The sequenced sample consisted of blood, either unsorted or a sorted T cell fraction (not recorded which). The origin of the receptors is a female donor with ankylosing spondylitis or in good health (not recorded which).

The genes are TRBV6-2 or TRBV6-3 and TRBJ1-2; TRBD1 agrees at 9 bases. From germline, CDR1 is MNHEY and CDR2 SVGEGT. Trimming cost V 2 bases and J 8 bases; bases outside gene matches: 9. The CDR3 sequence is 15 residues long. DNA of the CDR3: TGTGCCAGCAGTTACCCTGTGGACAGGGGAACAGGCTACACCTTC. Its translation is CASSYPVDRGTGYTF.

The sample holds many counts of this clonotype. The chain carries TRBV20-1 and TRBJ2-1, with 9 positions matching TRBD1. The CDR3 is 14 amino acids. Per the germline V gene, CDR1 is DFQATT and CDR2 is SNEGSKA (reference sequence). Trimming took 7 bases from V and 9 from J; bases not matched to a gene: 13. CDR3 sequence reads: CSVPWTGVVGEQFF. CDR3 coding DNA: TGCAGTGTCCCGTGGACAGGGGTTGTGGGTGAGCAGTTCTTC.

The rearrangement joins TRBV6-2 or TRBV6-3 to TRBJ1-2; D is undetermined. The V and J ends lost 4 bases and 7 bases respectively, with 7 bases between them. Germline CDR1 reads MNHEY; CDR2 reads SVGEGT. CDR3 length: 11 amino acids. CDR3 region: CASSLKIGYTF. The CDR3 coding sequence is TGTGCCAGCAGTTTAAAGATTGGCTACACCTTC.